This TCR beta chain was identified during a study of OX40 agonist ivuxolimab in advanced cancers. Study results and caveats: At 0.1 to 3.0 mg/kg, clonal expansion of CD4+ and CD8+ blood T cells had occurred by week 6.

This clone showed up just once. Antigen unknown. CDR3 length: 15 residues. Germline CDR1 reads LGHNA; CDR2 reads YNFKEQ. V lost 4 bases to trimming and J lost 4 bases; unmatched junction nucleotides: 9. The assay was immunoSEQ multiplex PCR, and TCRdb's table has in-frame clones only and misses some. The table shows roughly 48,000 clones, with around 84% occurring only once. The TCR sequence derives from an adult with an advanced solid tumor such as melanoma, head and neck, liver or kidney cancer. This sequence joins TRBV4-2 and TRBJ2-5, with 7 bases identical to TRBD2. Sequencing was performed on CD4+ or CD8+ T cells sorted from blood, taken in a trial of the OX40 agonist ivuxolimab. CDR3 sequence: CASSPFEGGRETQYF. The DNA for the CDR3 is TGTGCCAGCAGCCCCTTCGAGGGAGGGCGAGAGACCCAGTACTTC.